This T cell receptor beta chain was sequenced during a study of T cells in Graves' hyperthyroidism and ophthalmopathy. Findings and limits, study-wide: Expanded thyroid clonotypes (above 0.001) were mostly also found in blood.

RNA transcripts provided the source from which TCR beta CDR3 regions were amplified. The HTBI set primed first-round TCR CDR3 RT-PCR. TCRdb ran MiXCR on the multiplex PCR reads and lists one entry per CDR3 protein. The table has around 580,000 distinct CDR3 sequences, 16% seen once. As to this clonotype: What it recognizes is unknown.

V shed 5 bases, J shed 8 bases, and the junction held 5 bases outside the gene matches. The germline V gene encodes CDR1 SGHVS and CDR2 FQNEAQ. This CDR3 is built from 12 residues. Patients aged 18 to 65 had newly diagnosed hyperthyroidism of under 2 months' duration. Uncontrolled infection, other autoimmune disease, pregnancy or lactation barred patients from enrollment. Material for sequencing was blood. The origin of this receptor is a young woman with Graves' hyperthyroidism. The V and J genes are TRBV7-8 and TRBJ1-2; 7 positions agree with TRBD1. This chain's CDR3 is CASSAGTEGYTF. For the CDR3, the DNA is TGTGCCAGCAGCGCCGGGACAGAGGGCTACACCTTC.